This TCR beta chain emerged from a study of CD8+CD57+ T cells in acquired aplastic anemia. An expansion of CD8+CD57+ cells by flow cytometry had been shown in patients chosen for sequencing. The diagnosis in all patients was severe acquired aplastic anemia. It was genomic DNA that served as the template for profiling TCR beta VDJ and CDR3. TCRdb processed the reads anew with MiXCR; each CDR3 protein has one entry. The repertoire has 200,000 to 300,000 distinct CDR3 sequences, around 46% of them found once; the top ten carry about 7.8%. V was trimmed by 5 bases and J by 4 bases, leaving 8 bases between them. Germline V gene data show CDR1 as SEHNR and CDR2 as FQNEAQ (reference sequence). This CDR3 has 12 residues. This clonotype was counted ten times or more.

The rearrangement links TRBV7-9 to TRBJ1-2; the D gene is possibly TRBD1 (5 bases). This clonotype was obtained from a human donor with aplastic anemia. Material for sequencing was sorted CD4+, CD8+, or CD8+CD57+ T cells (not recorded which) from PBMCs. CDR3 residues: CASSPGGYGYTF. The CDR3 DNA reads as TGTGCCAGCAGCCCCGGGGGCTATGGCTACACCTTC. Together with reference TRBV7-9 and TRBJ1-2, the CDR3 gives the full variable domain: DTGVSQNPRHKITKRGQNVTFRCDPISEHNRLYWYRQTLGQGPEFLTYFQNEAQLEKSRLLSDRFSAERPKGSFSTLEIQRTEQGDSAMYLCASSPGGYGYTFGSGTRLTVV.